Below are 32 T cell receptor beta chains sequenced from a single sample in a study of OX40 agonist ivuxolimab in advanced cancers. Measured with immunoSEQ multiplex PCR; TCRdb has only the in-frame clones, and not every one. This sample has fewer than 80,000 clones; around 85% occur once, and the top ten carry about 0.76%. Source: CD4+ or CD8+ T cells sorted from blood, taken in a trial of the OX40 agonist ivuxolimab. The receptor set was obtained from an adult with an advanced solid tumor such as melanoma, head and neck, liver or kidney cancer.

This clone has a handful of counts. The chain combines TRBV6-5 with TRBJ1-1, with D possibly being TRBD1 (6 bases). The V and J ends lost 5 bases and 0 bases respectively, with 13 bases between them. Germline V gene sequence: CDR1 MNHEY, CDR2 SVGAGI. The CDR3 runs 15 residues. The CDR3 nucleotides read TGTGCCAGCAGTAATCCACAGGGATTGAACACTGAAGCTTTCTTT. Translated: CASSNPQGLNTEAFF.

CDR3 nucleotide sequence: TGTGCCATCCCGAACGGGGCAGCTCGGAACACTGAAGCTTTCTTT. This encodes CAIPNGAARNTEAFF. The J gene is TRBJ1-1, the V gene TRBV7-9, with D tentatively TRBD1 (5 bases). CDR3 length: 15 residues. In germline, CDR1 is SEHNR, CDR2 FQNEAQ (reference sequence). Trimming took off 10 bases at V and 1 base at J, with 19 bases between the two ends.

The chain has TRBV5-8 and TRBJ2-3; 13 nucleotides line up with TRBD2. The length of the CDR3 is 15 residues. The V segment lost 4 bases and the J segment 5 bases; nucleotides outside the gene matches: 4. The germline V gene encodes CDR1 SGHTS and CDR2 YDEGEE. The CDR3 reads CASSPGLAGRDTQYF. CDR3 coding DNA: TGTGCCAGCAGCCCGGGACTAGCGGGGAGAGATACGCAGTATTTT.

This chain uses TRBV18 with TRBJ2-7; D could derive from TRBD1 or TRBD2 (7 bases each). CDR1 is KGHSH and CDR2 is LQKENI in the germline V gene. The CDR3 is 15 amino acids. Trimming removed 0 bases at V and 2 bases at J, with 11 bases between. CDR3 sequence reads: CASSPPGGGPYEQYF. CDR3 nucleotide sequence: TGTGCCAGCTCACCACCGGGAGGGGGCCCCTACGAGCAGTACTTC.

The J gene is TRBJ2-1, the V gene TRBV12-5; tentative D call: TRBD2 (5 bases). CDR1 is LGHNT, CDR2 FRNRAP, per germline. This CDR3 is built from 14 residues. Between the trimmed V and J ends, which lost 2 bases and 5 bases, there was a span of 10 bases. The CDR3 region has the DNA TGTGCTAGTGGTTTGCGGCAGGAGGACAATGAGCAGTTCTTC. Amino acid sequence: CASGLRQEDNEQFF.

V is TRBV5-4 and J is TRBJ2-6, with D unresolved. Trimming took off 5 bases at V and 0 bases at J, with 6 bases between the two ends. In germline, CDR1 is SGHNT, CDR2 YYREEE (reference sequence). This CDR3 is built from 14 residues. CDR3 region: CASSLFSGANVLTF. The DNA of the CDR3 is TGTGCCAGCAGTCTCTTCTCTGGGGCCAACGTCCTGACTTTC.

In its sample, this clone was seen a few times. This chain uses TRBV4-1 with TRBJ1-2; 8 bases match TRBD1. Trimming took 10 bases from V and 4 from J; bases not matched to a gene: 11. Germline V gives CDR1 MGHRA, CDR2 YSYEKL. This CDR3 is built from 14 residues. The CDR3 DNA reads as TGCGCCACCAGGGGGCCGGGGGCACTCTATGGCTACACCTTC. This gives the protein CATRGPGALYGYTF.

V is TRBV7-9 and J is TRBJ2-7; 7 nucleotides line up with TRBD1. Germline CDR1 reads SEHNR; CDR2 reads FQNEAQ (reference sequence). The CDR3 totals 14 residues. J was trimmed by 5 bases and V by 2 bases; bases with no gene match: 6. In nucleotides, the CDR3 is TGTGCCAGCAGCTTATCGACAGGGTGGGACGAGCAGTACTTC. It is translated as CASSLSTGWDEQYF.

This clone was observed once. The J gene is TRBJ2-6, the V gene TRBV29-1, with 9 bases matching TRBD2. The V gene end was trimmed by 8 bases and the J gene end by 0 bases; junction bases not matched to a gene: 11. The CDR3 runs to 17 residues. Germline values: CDR1 SQVTM, CDR2 ANQGSEA. The DNA for the CDR3 is TGCAGCTCCAGGGAGGGGACTAGCTTCTCTGGGGCCAACGTCCTGACTTTC. This sequence encodes CSSREGTSFSGANVLTF.

The chain recombines TRBV7-9 with TRBJ2-3, with D unresolved. The CDR3 is made up of 14 amino acids. The V gene lost 7 bases and the J gene lost 3 bases, with 14 bases spanning the gap. CDR1 and CDR2 (germline): SEHNR, FQNEAQ (reference sequence). This chain's CDR3 is CASTPPGGTDTQYF. CDR3 nucleotide sequence: TGTGCCAGCACCCCCCCAGGTGGAACAGATACGCAGTATTTT.

The chain recombines TRBV18 with TRBJ1-4; the match to TRBD1 covers 9 bases. V was clipped by 4 bases and J by 8 bases; unmatched bases: 11. The CDR3 runs to 16 residues. The germline gives CDR1 KGHSH, CDR2 LQKENI. DNA for the CDR3: TGTGCCAGCTCACTCGCCGGACAGGGGTTCGCGGAAAAACTGTTTTTT. Protein: CASSLAGQGFAEKLFF.

J is TRBJ1-1 and V is TRBV2, with no clear D. Germline values: CDR1 SNHLY, CDR2 FYNNEI. This CDR3 comprises 14 residues. Trimming pared 6 bases from V and 5 bases from J, leaving 16 bases between. For the CDR3, the DNA is TGTGCCAGCAGACGAGGGCCTTCCTGGACTGAAGCTTTCTTT. Protein sequence: CASRRGPSWTEAFF.

This sequence joins TRBV14 and TRBJ1-6; tentative D call: TRBD1 (6 bases). Germline V gene data show CDR1 as SGHDN and CDR2 as FVKESK. This CDR3 region has 16 residues. Trimming took off 6 bases at V and 0 bases at J, with 12 bases between the two ends. This CDR3 reads CASRQTGRSYNSPLHF. The DNA of the CDR3 is TGTGCCAGCAGACAAACAGGGCGCTCCTATAATTCACCCCTCCACTTT. The entire variable domain, with the rest obtained from reference TRBV14 and TRBJ1-6, is as follows: EAGVTQFPSHSVIEKGQTVTLRCDPISGHDNLYWYRRVMGKEIKFLLHFVKESKQDESGMPNNRFLAERTGGTYSTLKVQPAELEDSGVYFCASRQTGRSYNSPLHFGNGTRLTVT.

V usage is TRBV5-8 and J usage is TRBJ2-5; the match to TRBD1 covers 8 bases. V shed 7 bases and J 4 bases; nucleotides not matched to a gene: 15. This CDR3 is built from 16 residues. Germline CDR1 SGHTS, CDR2 YDEGEE. The CDR3 nucleotides read TGTGCCAGCCCTTCCTCCCCGACAGGGGTTGTAGAGACCCAGTACTTC. Encoded protein: CASPSSPTGVVETQYF.

The V gene is TRBV18, the J gene TRBJ1-3; D is uncertain. The CDR3 totals 15 residues. Germline V gene lookup returns CDR1 KGHSH and CDR2 LQKENI. Trimming removed 2 bases at V and 2 bases at J, with 10 bases between. The CDR3 DNA follows: TGTGCCAGCTCACCAGAGGGTTTACCTGGAAACACCATATATTTT. Its protein is CASSPEGLPGNTIYF. The variable domain in full, with the rest retrieved from reference TRBV18 and TRBJ1-3, is NAGVMQNPRHLVRRRGQEARLRCSPMKGHSHVYWYRQLPEEGLKFMVYLQKENIIDESGMPKERFSAEFPKEGPSILRIQQVVRGDSAAYFCASSPEGLPGNTIYFGEGSWLTVV.

This chain joins TRBV6-1 and TRBJ2-5; 7 nucleotides align to TRBD2. The CDR3 consists of 14 residues. V lost 4 bases, J lost 3 bases, and 5 bases stayed unmatched. The germline V gene encodes CDR1 MNHNS and CDR2 SASEGT. The CDR3 loop is CASSVGGAEETQYF. CDR3 in DNA: TGTGCCAGCAGTGTGGGAGGGGCCGAAGAGACCCAGTACTTC.

The J gene is TRBJ1-3, the V gene TRBV30; D unclear. The CDR3 contains 16 residues. Germline assignment: CDR1 GTSNPN and CDR2 SVGIG (reference sequence). V was pared by 2 bases and J by 4 bases, with 18 bases between. CDR3 bases: TGTGCCTGGAGTTACGGATCTCGAGCAGCGGGAAACACCATATATTTT. Its protein is CAWSYGSRAAGNTIYF.

The rearrangement links TRBV7-3 to TRBJ1-1; D not resolved. The V gene lost 5 bases and the J gene lost 8 bases, with 9 bases spanning the gap. The CDR3 has 11 residues. Germline assignment: CDR1 SGHTA and CDR2 FQGTGA. CDR3 in DNA: TGTGCCAGCAGCGTCACACACGAAGCTTTCTTT. Encoded protein: CASSVTHEAFF.

This clone was seen only a few times. The DNA for the CDR3 is TGTGCCAGCAGTTTCCTCAGAGGGGCCACTGAAGCTTTCTTT. Its translation: CASSFLRGATEAFF. This chain joins TRBV28 and TRBJ1-1; TRBD1 might be the D (5 bases). Germline V gene lookup returns CDR1 MDHEN and CDR2 SYDVKM. V was clipped by 3 bases and J by 4 bases, with 12 bases between them. The CDR3 covers 14 residues. The full variable domain, in which reference TRBV28 and TRBJ1-1 provide the parts outside the CDR3, is DVKVTQSSRYLVKRTGEKVFLECVQDMDHENMFWYRQDPGLGLRLIYFSYDVKMKEKGDIPEGYSVSREKKERFSLILESASTNQTSMYLCASSFLRGATEAFFGQGTRLTVV.

Only one count was recorded for this clone. The rearrangement links TRBV29-1 to TRBJ2-1; TRBD1 matches at 9 bases. The germline CDR1 and CDR2 sequences are SQVTM and ANQGSEA. Trimming at V came to 5 bases and at J to 6 bases, leaving 8 bases not matched to a gene. This CDR3 spans 14 amino acids. CDR3 loop: CSVTETGGRNEQFF. CDR3 DNA sequence: TGCAGCGTTACCGAGACAGGGGGTCGCAATGAGCAGTTCTTC.

The rearrangement links TRBV5-8 to TRBJ2-1, with 7 bases identical to TRBD1. The germline CDR1 and CDR2 sequences are SGHTS and YDEGEE. J lost 5 bases, V lost 4 bases, and 9 bases had no gene match. This CDR3 contains 15 residues. In DNA form, the CDR3 reads TGTGCCAGCAGCAGGGGGCCTGGAGAAAACAATGAGCAGTTCTTC. Its translation: CASSRGPGENNEQFF. Together with reference TRBV5-8 and TRBJ2-1, the CDR3 gives the full variable domain: EAGVTQSPTHLIKTRGQQATLRCSPISGHTSVYWYQQALGLGLQFLLWYDEGEERNRGNFPPRFSGRQFPNYSSELNVNALELEDSALYLCASSRGPGENNEQFFGPGTRLTVL.

The chain recombines TRBV30 with TRBJ2-1; unclear D gene. This CDR3 is built from 12 residues. Trimming took 2 bases from V and 10 from J, leaving 12 bases between them. CDR1 and CDR2 from the germline V gene are GTSNPN and SVGIG (reference sequence). The CDR3, as DNA: TGTGCCTGGAGTCCGACTGTTGGAGAGCAGTTCTTC. Its translation: CAWSPTVGEQFF. The full variable domain, with the rest looked up from reference TRBV30 and TRBJ2-1, is SQTIHQWPATLVQPVGSPLSLECTVEGTSNPNLYWYRQAAGRGLQLLFYSVGIGQISSEVPQNLSASRPQDRQFILSSKKLLLSDSGFYLCAWSPTVGEQFFGPGTRLTVL.

The rearrangement links TRBV10-3 to TRBJ1-3, with D tentatively TRBD1 (5 bases). This CDR3 contains 16 residues. In germline, CDR1 is ENHRY, CDR2 SYGVKD. V was clipped by 6 bases and J by 0 bases, with 15 bases between them. The CDR3 reads CAISPRDGHSGNTIYF. Here the CDR3 DNA reads TGTGCCATCAGCCCCCGGGACGGTCACTCTGGAAACACCATATATTTT.

V is TRBV14 and J is TRBJ2-5; D is undetermined. In germline, CDR1 is SGHDN, CDR2 FVKESK. V gave up 1 base and J gave up 2 bases, with 8 bases separating them. The CDR3 length is 14 residues. CDR3 DNA: TGTGCCAGCAGCCAAGCAGCCTCGCAAGAGACCCAGTACTTC. This codes for CASSQAASQETQYF.

The chain recombines TRBV11-1 with TRBJ1-5, with D uncertain. Germline V gene sequence: CDR1 SGHAT, CDR2 FQDESV (reference sequence). V was pared by 1 base and J by 0 bases, with 7 bases between. This CDR3 has 15 residues. CDR3 nucleotide sequence: TGTGCCAGCAGCTTAGGGGGTAATAGCAATCAGCCCCAGCATTTT. Its translation is CASSLGGNSNQPQHF.

The genes are TRBV10-3 and TRBJ2-3, with TRBD2 matching 8 bases. The length of the CDR3 is 16 residues. Losses at the gene ends were 3 bases for V and 4 bases for J; bases not matched to a gene: 9. The V gene's germline CDR1 is ENHRY and CDR2 SYGVKD. Here the CDR3 reads CAISDSGTRGSDTQYF. CDR3 nucleotide sequence: TGTGCCATCAGTGACTCCGGGACTAGGGGGTCAGATACGCAGTATTTT.

The gene calls are TRBV15 and TRBJ2-1; 9 nucleotides line up with TRBD2. CDR1 and CDR2 (germline): LNHNV, YYDKDF (reference sequence). V gave up 0 bases and J gave up 5 bases; unmatched junction bases: 5. This CDR3 comprises 16 residues. The DNA of the CDR3 is TGTGCCACCAGCAGAGAGGTAGCGGGAGTTAACAATGAGCAGTTCTTC. Its translation is CATSREVAGVNNEQFF.

This clone was found a few times. The chain recombines TRBV7-2 with TRBJ2-7, with 7 bases identical to TRBD1. Germline V gene data show CDR1 as SGHTA and CDR2 as FQGNSA. The CDR3 runs to 15 residues. J gave up 5 bases and V 1 base, and 8 bases lay outside the gene matches. DNA for the CDR3: TGTGCCAGCAGCTTAGGGGTACAGGGGTCGAACGAGCAGTACTTC. Encoded protein: CASSLGVQGSNEQYF.

The genes are TRBV19 and TRBJ2-1; the match to TRBD2 covers 12 bases. Germline CDR1 and CDR2: LNHDA and SQIVND (reference sequence). The length of the CDR3 is 15 residues. Unmatched junction bases numbered 4, after V lost 2 bases and J lost 8 bases. The CDR3 DNA reads as TGTGCCAGTAGTATACGGTCTAGCGGGGGGGATGAGCAGTTCTTC. As protein: CASSIRSSGGDEQFF.

The chain uses TRBV4-2 and TRBJ2-3, with TRBD2 as a possible D gene (6 bases). V gave up 0 bases and J gave up 7 bases, with 8 bases separating them. CDR1 and CDR2 (germline): LGHNA, YNFKEQ. The length of the CDR3 is 13 residues. The CDR3 DNA sequence: TGTGCCAGCAGCCAAGAGGGGGGAAATACGCAGTATTTT. Encoded protein: CASSQEGGNTQYF.

The J gene is TRBJ1-6, the V gene TRBV5-1; maybe TRBD1 (6 bases). The CDR3 sequence is 19 residues long. With 4 bases removed from V and 0 bases from J, the gap between germline ends came to 20 bases. Per the germline V gene, CDR1 is SGHRS and CDR2 is YFSETQ. The CDR3: CASSGGGQSESSYNSPLHF. DNA of the CDR3: TGCGCCAGCAGCGGAGGGGGGCAATCCGAATCCTCCTATAATTCACCCCTCCACTTT.

This clone was detected a few times. This chain connects TRBV18 to TRBJ2-7; 11 bases are shared with TRBD2. V lost 6 bases, J lost 4 bases, and 5 bases stayed unmatched. There are 14 residues in the CDR3. Germline CDR1 and CDR2: KGHSH and LQKENI. CDR3 amino acids: CASSSLAGEYEQYF. The CDR3 nucleotides read TGTGCCAGCTCCTCACTAGCGGGAGAGTACGAGCAGTACTTC.